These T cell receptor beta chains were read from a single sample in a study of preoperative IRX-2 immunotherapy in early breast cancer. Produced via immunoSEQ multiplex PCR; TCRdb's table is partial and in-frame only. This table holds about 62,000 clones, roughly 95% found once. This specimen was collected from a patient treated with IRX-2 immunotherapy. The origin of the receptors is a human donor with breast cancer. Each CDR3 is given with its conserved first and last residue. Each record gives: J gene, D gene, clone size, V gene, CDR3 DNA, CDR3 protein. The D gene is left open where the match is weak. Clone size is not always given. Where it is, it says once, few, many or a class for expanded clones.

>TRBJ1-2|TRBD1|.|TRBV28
TGTGCCAGCAGTGGCGGACAGGGGGCCTACTATGGCTACACCTTC
CASSGGQGAYYGYTF
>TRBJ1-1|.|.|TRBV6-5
TGTGCCAGCAGTCTCGGGCAGTACACTGAAGCTTTCTTT
CASSLGQYTEAFF
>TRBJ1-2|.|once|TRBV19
TGTGCCAGTAGTAAGAGACCTGAAACCTATGGCTACACCTTC
CASSKRPETYGYTF
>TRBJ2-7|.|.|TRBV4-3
TGCGCCAGCAGCCAAGCATTCTCCTACGAGCAGTACTTC
CASSQAFSYEQYF
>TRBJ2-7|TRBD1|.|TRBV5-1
TGCGCCAGCAGCTTGGGACAGGGGGTCCACGAGCAGTACTTC
CASSLGQGVHEQYF
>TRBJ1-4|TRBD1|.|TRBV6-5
TGTGCCAGCAGCAACACCCGGACAGGTGAAAAACTGTTTTTT
CASSNTRTGEKLFF
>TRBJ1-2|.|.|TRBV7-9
TGTGCCAGCAGCTTACGTGCGACCAACTATGGCTACACCTTC
CASSLRATNYGYTF
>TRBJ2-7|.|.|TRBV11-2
TGTGCCAGCAGGCCCGGGGCCCTCCTCGGAGAGCAGTACTTC
CASRPGALLGEQYF
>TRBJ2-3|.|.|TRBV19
TGTGCCAGTACTCGGGCCGGTAGCACAGATACGCAGTATTTT
CASTRAGSTDTQYF
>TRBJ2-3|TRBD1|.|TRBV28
TGTGCCAGCAGTTGGGGACAGGGGGAGATCACAGATACGCAGTATTTT
CASSWGQGEITDTQYF
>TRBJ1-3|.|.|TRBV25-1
TGTGCCAGCAGTAAGACGAGTGGAAACACCATATATTTT
CASSKTSGNTIYF
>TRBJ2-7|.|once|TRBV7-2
TGTGCCAGCAGCTTAGCGGAACAGGTATACGAGCAGTACTTC
CASSLAEQVYEQYF
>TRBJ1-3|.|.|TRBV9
TGTGCCAGCGGGGGCAGGGCCGGAAACACCATATATTTT
CASGGRAGNTIYF
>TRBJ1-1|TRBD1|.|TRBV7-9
TGTGCCAGCACACCGAGAAAGGGGGCGACGAACACTGAAGCTTTCTTT
CASTPRKGATNTEAFF
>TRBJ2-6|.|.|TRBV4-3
TGCGCCAGCAGCCAAGAGGCAGGGGCTGGGGCCAACGTCCTGACTTTC
CASSQEAGAGANVLTF
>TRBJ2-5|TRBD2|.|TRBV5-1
TGCGCCAGCACCATTGGGCCAGGGTCGGGGGGGGAGACCCAGTACTTC
CASTIGPGSGGETQYF
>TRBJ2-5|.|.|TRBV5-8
TGTGCCAGCAGCTTGGGGGGCAGGGATACGGAGACCCAGTACTTC
CASSLGGRDTETQYF
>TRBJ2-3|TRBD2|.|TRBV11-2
TGTGCCAGCAGCTCCCGGGAGGGAAGCACAGATACGCAGTATTTT
CASSSREGSTDTQYF
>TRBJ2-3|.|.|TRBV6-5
TGTGCCAGCAGGCCGGCCAGGGCTCCAGATACGCAGTATTTT
CASRPARAPDTQYF
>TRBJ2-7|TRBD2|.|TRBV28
TGTGCCAGCAGGACTAGCGGAACCTACGAGCAGTACTTC
CASRTSGTYEQYF
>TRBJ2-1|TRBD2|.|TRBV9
TGTGCCAGCAGCGCGGGACTAGCGGGAGGCCGGGTGGGGCAGTTCTTC
CASSAGLAGGRVGQFF
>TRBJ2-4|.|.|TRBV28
TGTGCCAGCAGTGGTACAGGGTTAGCCAAAAACATTCAGTACTTC
CASSGTGLAKNIQYF
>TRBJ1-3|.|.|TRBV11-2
TGTGCCAGCAGCTTAATTGGCCTTTCCACCATATATTTT
CASSLIGLSTIYF
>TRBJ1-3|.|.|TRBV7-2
TGTGCCAGCACCTCCCCGATGACTGGAAACACCATATATTTT
CASTSPMTGNTIYF
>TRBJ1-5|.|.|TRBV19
TGTGCCAGTAGTATAAGACGAATCAATCAGCCCCAGCATTTT
CASSIRRINQPQHF
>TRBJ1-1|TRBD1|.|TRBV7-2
TGTGCCAGCGCGCCCCGGGACAGGGGACTTTTGGACGGCACTGAAGCTTTCTTT
CASAPRDRGLLDGTEAFF
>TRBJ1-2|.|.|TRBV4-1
TGCGCCAGCAGCCAAAGGGCAAACTATGGCTACACCTTC
CASSQRANYGYTF
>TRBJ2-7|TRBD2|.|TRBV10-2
TGCGCCAGCAGTCCCCCGGGACTAGCGGGTTACGAGCAGTACTTC
CASSPPGLAGYEQYF
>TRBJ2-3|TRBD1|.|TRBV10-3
TGTGCCATCAGTAAGAGAGGGGGCGATACGCAGTATTTT
CAISKRGGDTQYF
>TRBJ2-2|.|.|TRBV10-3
TGTGCCATCAGTGAGTCGGCGGGCAGGGGGAACACCGGGGAGCTGTTTTTT
CAISESAGRGNTGELFF
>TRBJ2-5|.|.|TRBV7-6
TGTGCCAGCAGCTTAGAGCGACGGGAAGAGACCCAGTACTTC
CASSLERREETQYF
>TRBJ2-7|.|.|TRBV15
TGTGCCACCAGCAGAGACAGGGTCTACGAGCAGTACTTC
CATSRDRVYEQYF
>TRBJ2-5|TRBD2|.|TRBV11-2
TGTGCCAGCAGCTTGGGGGGGGTTTGGGAGACCCAGTACTTC
CASSLGGVWETQYF
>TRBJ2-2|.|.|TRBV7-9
TGTGCCAGCAGCTTACTAACGGCGAACACCGGGGAGCTGTTTTTT
CASSLLTANTGELFF
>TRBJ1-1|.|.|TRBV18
TGTGCCAGCTCACTTCAGGGGCGTATGAACACTGAAGCTTTCTTT
CASSLQGRMNTEAFF
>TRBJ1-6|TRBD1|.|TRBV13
TGTGCCAGCAGCTTCCAACAGGGGGCCTATAATTCACCCCTCCACTTT
CASSFQQGAYNSPLHF
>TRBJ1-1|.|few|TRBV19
TGTGCCAGTATCACGACAGCCACAGGCCCTGAAGCTTTCTTT
CASITTATGPEAFF
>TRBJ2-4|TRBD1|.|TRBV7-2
TGTGCCAGCAGCCCTGGACAGGGGGAGAACATTCAGTACTTC
CASSPGQGENIQYF
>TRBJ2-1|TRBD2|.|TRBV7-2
TGTGCCAGCAGCTCAAGACTAGCGGGTTTCGTCTTC
CASSSRLAGFVF
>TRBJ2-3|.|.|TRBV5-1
TGCGCCAGCAGCTTGGGACTTACTCCCACAGATACGCAGTATTTT
CASSLGLTPTDTQYF
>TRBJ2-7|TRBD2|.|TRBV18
TGTGCCAGCTCACCCCGACAGCTAGCGGGAACTTACGAGCAGTACTTC
CASSPRQLAGTYEQYF
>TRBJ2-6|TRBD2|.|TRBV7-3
TGTGCCAGCAGCCCGCGGGGGGTGGGGACTGCCTACTCTGGGGCCAACGTCCTGACTTTC
CASSPRGVGTAYSGANVLTF
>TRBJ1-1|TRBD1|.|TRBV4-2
TGTGCCAGCAGCTCTTCCGGACAGGGGAACACTGAAGCTTTCTTT
CASSSSGQGNTEAFF
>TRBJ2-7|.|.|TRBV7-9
TGTGCCAGCAGCTTATGGGGACCGGGCAGCGAGCAGTACTTC
CASSLWGPGSEQYF
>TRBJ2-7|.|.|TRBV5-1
TGCGCCAGCAGCTTTAGTAGGGGAGCCGGGGAGCAGTACTTC
CASSFSRGAGEQYF